This TCR beta chain came from a study of regulatory dendritic cells for organ transplantation (dated by TCRdb to the late 2010s). In terms of the full investigation: To make regulatory dendritic cells, monocytes were cultured with vitamin D3 on days 0 and 4 and with IL-10 on day 4. On day 6, LPS was added to the DC cultures to test how the DCs responded to a strong maturation-inducing agent. TCRbeta repertoires were sequenced from sorted naive and memory CD4+ and CD8+ T cells before and after allostimulation with regulatory or mature dendritic cells. Broad study findings and their caveats: Sequencing was done in only a couple of subjects, and the authors reported considerable heterogeneity between individuals in the alloreactive memory CD8+ T cell pool. Expansion of memory CD8+ clones was induced by allostimulation in both subjects, but more limited expansion appeared to be induced by regulatory dendritic cells than by mature dendritic cells. Of the resting subsets, the one holding the most alloreactive TCR clonotypes was memory CD8+ T cells. Repertoires were highly diverse in naive CD4+ and CD8+ T cells, less diverse in memory cells, and most oligoclonal in memory CD8+ cells.

A multiplexed two-step PCR with Vbeta-specific forward primers and Jbeta-specific reverse primers was used to amplify the TCRbeta CDR3 regions. Through the immunoSEQ service, the TCRbeta libraries were run on an Illumina instrument for sequencing. The authors' pipeline ran thus. IMGT annotation was used to assign V, D and J genes, and synthetic CDR3 analogues were used to correct counts for multiplex PCR bias. In the immunoSEQ Analyzer, repertoire clonality was calculated as one minus the normalized Shannon entropy. Clonal expansion was defined by Fisher's exact test with Benjamini-Hochberg false discovery rate control, using two-tailed P<0.01. What TCRdb holds here is the immuneACCESS table cut down to in-frame rearrangements. Part of the clones is not present; checked against another copy, under half of the missing clones reflect an unresolved V gene, and the others are unexplained. V, J and clone size were drawn from that table, and D and trimming were deduced from the DNA. In all, the sample holds about 4,200 clones, and 60% of those were seen once. The top ten clones comprise more than 15% of the sample.

On this clone: Its target antigen remains unknown. Per-base qualities were not stored, and no clone one base away is much larger.

Sorted T cell subsets were CFSE-labeled and co-cultured for roughly five days with allogeneic regulatory or mature dendritic cells at a 1:10 DC:T ratio. FACS was used to sort CD4+ or CD8+ cells into naive T cells, defined as CD45RA+, and memory T cells, defined as CD45RO+. Two healthy control subjects provided the T cells used for TCR sequencing. The Qiagen DNeasy Blood & Tissue Kit was used to extract genomic DNA. The CDR3 numbers 17 residues from cysteine through phenylalanine. The kept DNA is CDR3 alone, 51 bases in frame from the first base. Based on the germline V gene, the CDR1 and CDR2 sequences are LGHNA and YSLEER. The V end gives up 0 bases and the J end 2 bases, leaving 7 bases in the junction not matched to a gene.

The sequenced sample was memory CD8+ T cells from blood cultured with regulatory dendritic cells. The cell subset or site label of this sample denotes: CD45RO+ memory T cells. This TCR derives from a human donor in good health. Recombination connected TRBV4-3 to TRBJ1-3; 7 of the junction bases match TRBD1. Here is the DNA: TGCGCCAGCAGCCAAGATCTGAGACAGGGTGCTGGAAACACCATATATTTT. It is translated as CASSQDLRQGAGNTIYF.